This TCR beta chain was captured by sequencing in a study of patients and donors after allogeneic stem cell transplantation. TCRdb processed the RT-PCR reads anew with MiXCR; each CDR3 protein has one entry. Here the sample spans approximately 200,000 distinct CDR3 sequences, approximately 41% being singletons. This CDR3 comprises 15 residues. After removal of 6 bases from V and 6 bases from J, the junction contained 16 bases not matched to a gene. From germline, CDR1 is SQVTM and CDR2 ANQGSEA. The genes are TRBV29-1 and TRBJ2-7; 8 positions match TRBD1. This clonotype originated in a human donor who was either an allogeneic HSCT recipient or a stem cell or donor lymphocyte infusion donor (not recorded which). It is not recorded whose cells these are; they may come from a transplant donor. The specimen sequenced was blood, either unsorted or a sorted T cell fraction (not recorded which). CDR3 bases: TGCAGCGTACCTAGGACAGGGAGCGGTTCTCGCGAGCAGTACTTC. Protein product: CSVPRTGSGSREQYF.